A single sample is the source of the 32 T cell receptor beta chains below, sequenced in a study of graft-versus-host responses after intestinal transplantation. Profiling relied on immunoSEQ multiplex PCR, and the TCRdb table lists in-frame clones only, not all of them. The sample has around 99,000 clones, roughly 87% seen once. Antigen specificity for these receptors is unknown. The source was unstimulated CD4+ T cells sorted from spleen or lymph node cells, collected before transplant. The receptors stem from a human donor who was the organ donor for an intestinal transplant.

This clone showed up just once. The genes are TRBV7-8 and TRBJ1-3, with 7 bases identical to TRBD1. CDR1 and CDR2 (germline): SGHVS, FQNEAQ. The CDR3 totals 15 residues. With 6 bases clipped from V and 2 bases from J, the junction kept 7 bases outside the gene matches. The CDR3 here is CASRTGNEAGNTIYF. Written as DNA, the CDR3 is TGTGCCAGCAGGACAGGGAACGAAGCTGGAAACACCATATATTTT.

This sequence joins TRBV30 and TRBJ2-3; D is unresolved. The germline V gene encodes CDR1 GTSNPN and CDR2 SVGIG (reference sequence). Trimming removed 4 bases at V and 6 bases at J, with 17 bases between. CDR3 length: 14 amino acids. CDR3 in amino acids: CAWKVTPYSDTQYF. Written as DNA, the CDR3 is TGTGCCTGGAAAGTGACACCCTACTCTGATACGCAGTATTTT.

The CDR3 loop is CANVAAGSTDTQYF. The CDR3 region has the DNA TGTGCCAACGTAGCGGCGGGGAGCACAGATACGCAGTATTTT. The chain uses TRBV5-5 and TRBJ2-3, with a weak D call TRBD2 (6 bases). This CDR3 is 14 amino acids long. Germline CDR1 and CDR2: SGHKS and YYEKEE (reference sequence). Trimming pared 9 bases from V and 0 bases from J, leaving 14 bases between.

V usage is TRBV9 and J usage is TRBJ2-2; possibly TRBD1 or TRBD2 for D (5 bases each). V lost 4 bases and J 1 base, leaving 14 bases between the germline ends. The CDR3 totals 16 residues. Germline lookup yields CDR1 SGDLS and CDR2 YYNGEE. The chain's CDR3 is CASSPRGQGNTGELFF. CDR3 sequence (DNA): TGTGCCAGCAGCCCCCGCGGGCAGGGGAACACCGGGGAGCTGTTTTTT.

The CDR3 protein is CARWSGPVQETQYF. CDR3 DNA: TGTGCGAGATGGTCTGGACCGGTACAAGAGACCCAGTACTTC. The chain joins TRBV5-3 to TRBJ2-5; no clear D gene. TRBV5-3 counts as an open reading frame of uncertain function. This CDR3 spans 14 amino acids.

The sample holds one count of this clone. The V gene is TRBV19, the J gene TRBJ2-2; 7 nucleotides match TRBD2. CDR1 is LNHDA and CDR2 is SQIVND in the germline V gene (reference sequence). J gave up 1 base and V 9 bases, and 8 bases lay outside the gene matches. CDR3 length: 15 residues. The CDR3 here is CASTWGGLNTGELFF. Here the CDR3 DNA reads TGTGCCAGCACATGGGGGGGTTTGAACACCGGGGAGCTGTTTTTT.

The rearrangement joins TRBV5-5 to TRBJ2-5; perhaps TRBD2 as D (7 bases). This CDR3 is 13 amino acids long. CDR1 and CDR2 (germline): SGHKS, YYEKEE (reference sequence). With 6 bases removed from V and 3 bases from J, the gap between germline ends came to 12 bases. The CDR3 nucleotides are TGTGCCAGCAACAGAGGGGGGGAAGAGACCCAGTACTTC. It encodes CASNRGGEETQYF.

This clone was counted a single time. The chain joins TRBV7-3 to TRBJ2-1; 9 bases map to TRBD1. V lost 1 base and J lost 2; bases outside the gene matches: 6. CDR3 size: 17 residues. CDR1 and CDR2 (germline): SGHTA, FQGTGA. CDR3 residues: CASSLRWGQGTYNEQFF. For the CDR3, the DNA is TGTGCCAGCAGCTTAAGGTGGGGACAGGGTACCTACAATGAGCAGTTCTTC.

The chain is built from TRBV5-4 and TRBJ2-3; D unclear. Trimming took 0 bases from V and 6 from J, leaving 17 bases between them. CDR1 is SGHNT and CDR2 is YYREEE in the germline V gene (reference sequence). CDR3 length equals 16 residues. The CDR3 DNA is TGTGCCAGCAGCTTGGTGGCAACTACCCGCTCGGATACGCAGTATTTT. Amino acid sequence: CASSLVATTRSDTQYF.

The gene calls are TRBV6-5 and TRBJ2-2; no reliable D call. CDR1 is MNHEY and CDR2 is SVGAGI in the germline V gene. V was clipped by 5 bases and J by 3 bases, with 10 bases between them. The CDR3 runs to 14 residues. The CDR3 loop reads CASSEPRDTGELFF. The DNA for the CDR3 is TGTGCCAGCAGTGAACCCCGCGACACCGGGGAGCTGTTTTTT.

Here the CDR3 reads CAIRNLYGGTNTGELFF. The CDR3 nucleotides are TGTGCCATCAGGAACCTATACGGGGGTACGAACACCGGGGAGCTGTTTTTT. V usage is TRBV10-3 and J usage is TRBJ2-2, with D perhaps TRBD2 (6 bases). CDR3 size: 17 residues. Germline lookup yields CDR1 ENHRY and CDR2 SYGVKD. V was cut by 6 bases and J by 0 bases, with 17 bases left in between.

The V gene is TRBV6-1, the J gene TRBJ2-7; TRBD2 aligns across 7 bases. This CDR3 has 14 amino acids. Germline V gene lookup returns CDR1 MNHNS and CDR2 SASEGT. V shed 5 bases and J 11 bases; nucleotides not matched to a gene: 15. The DNA for the CDR3 is TGTGCCAGCAGTCAAACACAAGTGGGGGGGGGAGAGTACTTC. Residues: CASSQTQVGGGEYF.

V gene TRBV6-6 combines with J gene TRBJ2-5; D perhaps matches TRBD1 (6 bases). The CDR3 is 15 residues long. Trimming pared 5 bases from V and 7 bases from J, leaving 20 bases between. Germline CDR1 reads MNHNY; CDR2 reads SVGAGI (reference sequence). CDR3 coding DNA: TGTGCCAGCAGTGGTGGGCCGACTAAACAGGGGACCCAGTACTTC. It encodes CASSGGPTKQGTQYF.

The chain has TRBV30 and TRBJ1-2, with TRBD1 as a possible D gene (5 bases). The germline V gene encodes CDR1 GTSNPN and CDR2 SVGIG (reference sequence). Trimming removed 4 bases from V and 2 bases from J, with 11 bases in between. The length of the CDR3 is 13 residues. CDR3 nucleotide sequence: TGTGCCTGGACGGTTTACAGGAACTATGGCTACACCTTC. It codes for CAWTVYRNYGYTF.

The chain uses TRBV2 and TRBJ1-2; weak D call: TRBD1 (6 bases). Germline V gives CDR1 SNHLY, CDR2 FYNNEI. V gave up 7 bases and J gave up 5 bases, with 14 bases separating them. CDR3 length: 13 residues. The CDR3 bases are TGTGCCAGCACCAGCAGGGGAGGGTATGGCTACACCTTC. Translating it yields CASTSRGGYGYTF.

This sequence joins TRBV7-2 and TRBJ1-1; no definite D call. The CDR3 sequence is 16 residues long. Trimming left V 0 bases short and J 7 bases short, with 18 bases between. CDR1 is SGHTA and CDR2 is FQGNSA in the germline V gene. The CDR3 region has the DNA TGTGCCAGCAGCTTAGCGTCCGATTCCGGACGGCGTGAAGCTTTCTTT. It encodes CASSLASDSGRREAFF.

The gene calls are TRBV10-3 and TRBJ1-2, with a possible D match to TRBD1 (6 bases). Deletions cut 2 bases from V and 1 base from J, with 17 bases between. Germline CDR1 ENHRY, CDR2 SYGVKD. The CDR3 has 17 residues. Here the CDR3 reads CAISEPDPGQHNYGYTF. CDR3 bases: TGTGCCATCAGTGAGCCAGACCCGGGACAACATAACTATGGCTACACCTTC.

This chain links TRBV2 with TRBJ1-4; D is perhaps TRBD1 (5 bases). This CDR3 is 15 amino acids long. From germline, CDR1 is SNHLY and CDR2 FYNNEI. V was cut by 0 bases and J by 8 bases, with 13 bases left in between. The DNA for the CDR3 is TGTGCCAGCAGTGAAGCTCACCAGGGTGGGGAAAAACTGTTTTTT. Its translation: CASSEAHQGGEKLFF. The variable domain in full, completed from reference TRBV2 and TRBJ1-4, reads EPEVTQTPSHQVTQMGQEVILRCVPISNHLYFYWYRQILGQKVEFLVSFYNNEISEKSEIFDDQFSVERPDGSNFTLKIRSTKLEDSAMYFCASSEAHQGGEKLFFGSGTQLSVL.

The CDR3 nucleotides are TGTGCCAGCAGCGCTAGGATGCGCCTGAACACTGAAGCTTTCTTT. Its protein is CASSARMRLNTEAFF. The chain carries TRBV7-3 and TRBJ1-1; no clear D. The CDR3 is 15 amino acids. The ends were cut back, 5 bases at V and 0 bases at J, with 13 bases in the middle. Germline CDR1 SGHTA, CDR2 FQGTGA.

About this clone: Other DNA sequences in the sample encode the same CDR3. The rearrangement joins TRBV2 to TRBJ2-5, with 9 bases matching TRBD2. The CDR3 consists of 15 residues. Trimming took 11 bases from V and 5 from J; bases not matched to a gene: 15. Germline-derived CDR1 and CDR2 are SNHLY and FYNNEI. The CDR3 DNA reads TGTGCCTGGGGAGATAGCGGGAGAAGTGGTGAGACCCAGTACTTC. Translation gives CAWGDSGRSGETQYF. Looking up the rest from reference TRBV2 and TRBJ2-5 gives the full variable domain: EPEVTQTPSHQVTQMGQEVILRCVPISNHLYFYWYRQILGQKVEFLVSFYNNEISEKSEIFDDQFSVERPDGSNFTLKIRSTKLEDSAMYFCAWGDSGRSGETQYFGPGTRLLVL.

The V gene is TRBV11-2, the J gene TRBJ1-2, with D perhaps matching TRBD1 (6 bases). V gave up 5 bases and J gave up 1 base, with 14 bases separating them. The CDR3 totals 15 residues. CDR1 is SGHAT, CDR2 FQNNGV, per germline. Here the CDR3 reads CASSRGSGVNYGYTF. The CDR3 DNA follows: TGTGCCAGCAGCCGGGGGTCAGGGGTTAACTATGGCTACACCTTC.

In its sample, this clone was seen once. This rearrangement joins TRBV25-1 to TRBJ2-3; D may be TRBD2 (5 bases). Trimming took off 3 bases at V and 1 base at J, with 8 bases between the two ends. CDR1 is MGHDK and CDR2 is SYGVNS in the germline V gene. The CDR3 totals 14 residues. CDR3 in amino acids: CASSEDWGTDTQYF. CDR3 bases: TGTGCCAGCAGTGAGGACTGGGGCACAGATACGCAGTATTTT. The entire variable domain, with the rest obtained from reference TRBV25-1 and TRBJ2-3, is as follows: EADIYQTPRYLVIGTGKKITLECSQTMGHDKMYWYQQDPGMELHLIHYSYGVNSTEKGDLSSESTVSRIRTEHFPLTLESARPSHTSQYLCASSEDWGTDTQYFGPGTRLTVL.

The count of this clone is one. The V and J genes are TRBV6-8 and TRBJ1-2; TRBD1 might be the D (5 bases). This CDR3 region has 16 residues. CDR1 is MNHGY and CDR2 is SAAAGT in the germline V gene. The germline V and J ends were trimmed by 8 bases and 4 bases, with 23 bases remaining between them. CDR3 bases: TGTGCCAGCGTGCGTGATGGTACAGGTGAACTCTATGGCTACACCTTC. This gives the protein CASVRDGTGELYGYTF.

This clone counts as medium-sized. This chain links TRBV7-9 with TRBJ2-7; 7 bases map to TRBD2. Per the germline V gene, CDR1 is SEHNR and CDR2 is FQNEAQ (reference sequence). The CDR3 is 15 residues long. V shed 1 base and J 2 bases; nucleotides not matched to a gene: 5. This chain's CDR3 is CASSLDSGRTYEQYF. The CDR3, as DNA: TGTGCCAGCAGCTTAGATTCCGGGAGGACCTACGAGCAGTACTTC.

The chain uses TRBV5-5 and TRBJ1-2, with D possibly TRBD1 on 6 matching bases. Looked up from germline, CDR1 is SGHKS and CDR2 is YYEKEE (reference sequence). The CDR3 totals 15 residues. Trimming took off 0 bases at V and 7 bases at J, with 16 bases between the two ends. As DNA, the CDR3 is TGTGCCAGCAGCTTGGGACAGGTCGATGTCGGTGGCTACACCTTC. Residues: CASSLGQVDVGGYTF. The variable domain in full, completed from reference TRBV5-5 and TRBJ1-2, reads DAGVTQSPTHLIKTRGQQVTLRCSPISGHKSVSWYQQVLGQGPQFIFQYYEKEERGRGNFPDRFSARQFPNYSSELNVNALLLGDSALYLCASSLGQVDVGGYTFGSGTRLTVV.

The rearrangement links TRBV5-1 to TRBJ1-2; tentatively, D is TRBD1 (6 bases). CDR1 and CDR2 (germline): SGHRS, YFSETQ. Between the trimmed V and J ends, which lost 7 bases and 7 bases, there was a span of 17 bases. The CDR3 sequence is 13 residues long. Written as DNA, the CDR3 is TGCGCCAGCCACAGGGATCCGAGTGGTGGCTACACCTTC. This encodes CASHRDPSGGYTF.

The chain uses TRBV19 and TRBJ2-3; D is undetermined. The CDR3 totals 15 residues. V was pared by 1 base and J by 3 bases, with 11 bases between. The V gene's germline CDR1 is LNHDA and CDR2 SQIVND (reference sequence). CDR3 DNA: TGTGCCAGTAGTATAGGCGGCGTTTGGACAGATACGCAGTATTTT. Translating it yields CASSIGGVWTDTQYF.

The chain links TRBV6-1 to TRBJ2-7, with 9 nucleotides matching TRBD2. Trimming at V came to 6 bases and at J to 5 bases, leaving 8 bases not matched to a gene. The CDR3 length is 14 residues. In germline, CDR1 is MNHNS, CDR2 SASEGT. The CDR3 nucleotides are TGTGCCAGCAGGGCAAGCGGGAGGTTCAACGAGCAGTACTTC. It encodes CASRASGRFNEQYF.

The genes are TRBV19 and TRBJ1-1, with D unresolved. The germline gives CDR1 LNHDA, CDR2 SQIVND (reference sequence). Trimming took 8 bases from V and 0 from J, leaving 10 bases between them. The CDR3 runs to 13 residues. CDR3 DNA sequence: TGTGCCAGTGACCAAGCCATGAACACTGAAGCTTTCTTT. Translation: CASDQAMNTEAFF.

The CDR3 sequence is CASRIGVDTQYF. The CDR3 bases are TGCGCCAGCAGGATTGGGGTGGATACGCAGTATTTT. The chain uses TRBV5-1 and TRBJ2-3; D is ambiguous. Germline V gives CDR1 SGHRS, CDR2 YFSETQ. V was trimmed by 5 bases and J by 6 bases, leaving 10 bases between them. The CDR3 is 12 amino acids.

V and J are TRBV29-1 and TRBJ2-3; D gene ambiguous. V was cut by 4 bases and J by 2 bases, with 7 bases left in between. The length of the CDR3 is 12 residues. Germline V gives CDR1 SQVTM, CDR2 ANQGSEA. CDR3 nucleotide sequence: TGCAGCGTTGTGGGAAACACAGATACGCAGTATTTT. Translated, it gives CSVVGNTDTQYF.

The chain joins TRBV6-1 to TRBJ1-1; unclear D gene. Germline V gene data show CDR1 as MNHNS and CDR2 as SASEGT. Trimming took 5 bases from V and 4 from J, leaving 14 bases between them. CDR3 length: 14 amino acids. Here the CDR3 reads CASSSPSTATEAFF. The CDR3 DNA sequence: TGTGCCAGCAGTTCACCCTCAACAGCCACTGAAGCTTTCTTT.